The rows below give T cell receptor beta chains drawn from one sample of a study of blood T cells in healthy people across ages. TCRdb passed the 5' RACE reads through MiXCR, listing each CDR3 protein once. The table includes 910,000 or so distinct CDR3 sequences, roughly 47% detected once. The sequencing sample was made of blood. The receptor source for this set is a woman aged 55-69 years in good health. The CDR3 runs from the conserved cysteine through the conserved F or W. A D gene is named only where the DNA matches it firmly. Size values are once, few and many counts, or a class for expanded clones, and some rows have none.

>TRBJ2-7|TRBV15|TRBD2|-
CATSRLAGSYEQYF
TGTGCCACCAGCAGGCTAGCGGGATCCTACGAGCAGTACTTC
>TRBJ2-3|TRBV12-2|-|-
CASRWDRGIAGSTDTQYF
TGTGCAAGTCGCTGGGACAGGGGAATAGCGGGTTCCACAGATACGCAGTATTTT
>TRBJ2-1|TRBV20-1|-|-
CSGFGLITYNEQFF
TGCAGCGGCTTCGGACTAATTACCTACAATGAGCAGTTCTTC
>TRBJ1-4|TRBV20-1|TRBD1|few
CSALGGTGRARRLFF
TGCAGTGCCTTAGGGGGCACGGGGAGGGCCAGGAGACTGTTTTTT
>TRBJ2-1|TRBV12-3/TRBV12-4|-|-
CASSKGPTYNEQFF
TGTGCCAGCAGCAAGGGCCCCACCTACAATGAGCAGTTCTTC
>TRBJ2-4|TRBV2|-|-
CASRGTRVAKNIQYF
TGTGCCAGCCGTGGTACCAGGGTGGCCAAAAACATTCAGTACTTC
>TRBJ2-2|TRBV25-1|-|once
CASRPYGRNTGELFF
TGTGCCAGCCGACCTTACGGTCGGAACACCGGGGAGCTGTTTTTT
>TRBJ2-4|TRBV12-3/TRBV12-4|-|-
CASSLLDYRKYF
TGTGCCAGCAGTTTATTGGACTATCGAAAGTACTTC
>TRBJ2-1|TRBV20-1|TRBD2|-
CSARDLAGGYNEQFF
TGCAGTGCTAGAGATCTGGCGGGAGGATACAATGAGCAGTTCTTC
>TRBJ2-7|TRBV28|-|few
CASSHGTSFPPYEQYF
TGTGCCAGCAGTCACGGGACTTCCTTCCCCCCCTACGAGCAGTACTTC